This record looks at one TCR beta chain sequence and its context. A much larger clone lies one base from this, so it may be a read error. The data originate from a study of blood T cells in healthy people across ages. Together with a sample-barcoded 5' primer, a J-beta primer mix was included in a second PCR lasting about 7 to 12 cycles. TCRdb analysed the 5' RACE reads with MiXCR anew, one entry per CDR3 protein. The sample carries about 1,400,000 distinct CDR3 sequences, 35% to 45% recorded once. The CDR3 has 13 residues. With 6 bases clipped from V and 11 bases from J, the junction kept 11 bases outside the gene matches. Germline V gene sequence: CDR1 SQVTM, CDR2 ANQGSEA.

Sequencing was done on a sample of blood. The receptor's source is a woman aged 18-29 years in good health. This sequence joins TRBV29-1 and TRBJ2-1, with TRBD1 identical over 9 bases. The CDR3 spells CSVEGQGWYKQFF. The CDR3 bases are TGCAGCGTGGAGGGACAGGGATGGTATAAGCAGTTCTTC.